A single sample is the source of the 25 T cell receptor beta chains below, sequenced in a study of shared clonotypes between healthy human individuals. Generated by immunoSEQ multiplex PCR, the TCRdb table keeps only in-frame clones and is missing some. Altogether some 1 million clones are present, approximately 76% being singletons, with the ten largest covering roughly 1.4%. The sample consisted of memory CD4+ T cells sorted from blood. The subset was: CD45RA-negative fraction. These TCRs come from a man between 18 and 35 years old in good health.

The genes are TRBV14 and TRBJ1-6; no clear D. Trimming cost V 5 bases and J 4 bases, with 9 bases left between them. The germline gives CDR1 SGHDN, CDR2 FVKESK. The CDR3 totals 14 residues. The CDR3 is CASSGVGYNSPLHF. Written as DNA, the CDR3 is TGTGCCAGCAGCGGGGTGGGATATAATTCACCCCTCCACTTT.

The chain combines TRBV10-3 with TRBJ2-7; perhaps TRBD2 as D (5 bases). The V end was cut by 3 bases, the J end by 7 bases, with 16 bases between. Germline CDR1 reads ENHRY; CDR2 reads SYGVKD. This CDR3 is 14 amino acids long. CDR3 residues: CAISDPTGIFEQYF. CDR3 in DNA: TGTGCCATCAGTGACCCCACGGGGATTTTTGAGCAGTACTTC.

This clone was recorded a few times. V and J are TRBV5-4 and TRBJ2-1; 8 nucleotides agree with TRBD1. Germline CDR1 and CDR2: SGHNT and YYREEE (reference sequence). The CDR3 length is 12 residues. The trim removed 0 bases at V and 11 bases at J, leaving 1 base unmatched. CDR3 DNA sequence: TGTGCCAGCAGCTTGGACAGGGGGAAGCAGTTCTTC. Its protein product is CASSLDRGKQFF.

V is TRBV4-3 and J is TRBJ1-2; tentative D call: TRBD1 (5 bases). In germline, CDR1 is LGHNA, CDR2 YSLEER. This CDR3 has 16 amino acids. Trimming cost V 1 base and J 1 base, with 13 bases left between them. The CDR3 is CASSQVSKGINYGYTF. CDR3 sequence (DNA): TGCGCCAGCAGCCAAGTGTCGAAGGGGATTAACTATGGCTACACCTTC.

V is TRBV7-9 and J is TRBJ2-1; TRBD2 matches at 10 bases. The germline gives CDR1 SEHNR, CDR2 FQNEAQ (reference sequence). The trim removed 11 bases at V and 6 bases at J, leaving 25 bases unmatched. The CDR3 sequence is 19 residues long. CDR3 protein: CAGSAPGTRTSGDPNEQFF. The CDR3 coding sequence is TGTGCCGGTTCCGCTCCCGGGACACGGACTAGCGGAGATCCCAATGAGCAGTTCTTC.

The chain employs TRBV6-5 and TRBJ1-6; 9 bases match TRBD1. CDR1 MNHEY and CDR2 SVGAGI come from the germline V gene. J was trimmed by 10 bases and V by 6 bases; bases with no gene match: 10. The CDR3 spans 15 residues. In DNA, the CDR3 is TGTGCCAGCAGCCCCGGGACAGGGCTTTTGTCACCCCTCCACTTT. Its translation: CASSPGTGLLSPLHF.

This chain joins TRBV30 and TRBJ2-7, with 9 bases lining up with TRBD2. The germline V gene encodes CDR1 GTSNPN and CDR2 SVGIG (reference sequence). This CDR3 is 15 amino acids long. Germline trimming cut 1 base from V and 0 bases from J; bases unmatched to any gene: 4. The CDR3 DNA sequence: TGTGCCTGGAGTGCAGCGGGGGGTTTCTCCTACGAGCAGTACTTC. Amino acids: CAWSAAGGFSYEQYF.

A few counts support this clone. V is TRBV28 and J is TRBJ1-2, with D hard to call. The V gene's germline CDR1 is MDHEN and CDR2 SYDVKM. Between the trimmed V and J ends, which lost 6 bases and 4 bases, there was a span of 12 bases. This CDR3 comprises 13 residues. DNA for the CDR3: TGTGCCAGCAGCAAGGCGGGTGGCTATGGCTACACCTTC. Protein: CASSKAGGYGYTF.

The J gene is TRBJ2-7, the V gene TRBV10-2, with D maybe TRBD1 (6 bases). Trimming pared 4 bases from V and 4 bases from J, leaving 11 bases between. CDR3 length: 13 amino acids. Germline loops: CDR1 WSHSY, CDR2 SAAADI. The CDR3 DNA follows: TGCGCCAGCAGTGTACAGGGAGATTACGAGCAGTACTTC. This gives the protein CASSVQGDYEQYF.

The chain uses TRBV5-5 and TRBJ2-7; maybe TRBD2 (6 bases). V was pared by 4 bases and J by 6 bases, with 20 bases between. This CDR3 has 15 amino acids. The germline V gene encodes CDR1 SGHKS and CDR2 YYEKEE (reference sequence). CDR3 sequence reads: CASSPRSGSLGEQYF. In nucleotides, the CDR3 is TGTGCCAGCAGCCCGAGAAGCGGGTCACTCGGCGAGCAGTACTTC.

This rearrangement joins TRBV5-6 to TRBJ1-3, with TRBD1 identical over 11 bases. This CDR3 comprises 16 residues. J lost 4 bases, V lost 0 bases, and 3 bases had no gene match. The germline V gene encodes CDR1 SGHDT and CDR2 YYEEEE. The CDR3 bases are TGTGCCAGCAGCTTGGAGGGACAGGGGGTCGGAAACACCATATATTTT. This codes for CASSLEGQGVGNTIYF.

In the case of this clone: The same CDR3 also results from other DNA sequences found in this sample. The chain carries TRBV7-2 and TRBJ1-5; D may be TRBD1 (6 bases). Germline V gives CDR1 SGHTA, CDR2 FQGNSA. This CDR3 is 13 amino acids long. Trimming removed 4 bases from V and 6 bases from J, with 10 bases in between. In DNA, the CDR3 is TGTGCCAGCAGCTACAGGGCGGGTCAGCCCCAGCATTTT. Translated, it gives CASSYRAGQPQHF.

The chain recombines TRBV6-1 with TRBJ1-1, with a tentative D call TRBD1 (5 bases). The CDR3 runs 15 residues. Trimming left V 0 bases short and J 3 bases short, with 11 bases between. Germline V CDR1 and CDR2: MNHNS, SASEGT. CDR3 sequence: CASSEAPGAHTEAFF. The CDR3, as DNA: TGTGCCAGCAGTGAAGCGCCCGGGGCCCACACTGAAGCTTTCTTT.

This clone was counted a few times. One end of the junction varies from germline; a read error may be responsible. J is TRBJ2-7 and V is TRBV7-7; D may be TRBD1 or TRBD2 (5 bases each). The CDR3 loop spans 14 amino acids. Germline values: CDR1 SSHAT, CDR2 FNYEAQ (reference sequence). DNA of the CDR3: TGTGCTAGCAGCCTCCGGGACGGGCCCTACGAGCAGTACTTC. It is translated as CASSLRDGPYEQYF.

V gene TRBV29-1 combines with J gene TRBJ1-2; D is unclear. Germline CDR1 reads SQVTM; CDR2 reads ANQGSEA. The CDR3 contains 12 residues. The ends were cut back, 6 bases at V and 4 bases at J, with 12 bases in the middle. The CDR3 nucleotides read TGCAGCGTCACCTCCTGGGGCTATGGCTACACCTTC. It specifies CSVTSWGYGYTF.

The CDR3 DNA reads as TGTGCCACCAGCAGACCCCCGGGGGGAGAAGCTTTCTTT. This gives the protein CATSRPPGGEAFF. This chain links TRBV15 with TRBJ1-1, with D tentatively TRBD1 (5 bases). Germline V gene sequence: CDR1 LNHNV, CDR2 YYDKDF (reference sequence). The V gene lost 2 bases and the J gene lost 8 bases, with 12 bases spanning the gap. This CDR3 comprises 13 residues.

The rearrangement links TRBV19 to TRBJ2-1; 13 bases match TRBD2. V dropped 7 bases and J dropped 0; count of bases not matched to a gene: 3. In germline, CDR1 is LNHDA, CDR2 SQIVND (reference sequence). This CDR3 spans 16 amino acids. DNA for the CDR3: TGTGCCAGTATTGGGACTAGCGGGGCCTCCTACAATGAGCAGTTCTTC. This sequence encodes CASIGTSGASYNEQFF.

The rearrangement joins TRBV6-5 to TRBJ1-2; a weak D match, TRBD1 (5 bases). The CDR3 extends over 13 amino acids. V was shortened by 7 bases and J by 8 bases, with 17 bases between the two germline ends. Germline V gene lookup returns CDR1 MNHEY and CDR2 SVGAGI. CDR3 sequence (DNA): TGTGCCAGCACCCTCGGGCAGGGAGGAGGCTACACCTTC. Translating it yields CASTLGQGGGYTF.

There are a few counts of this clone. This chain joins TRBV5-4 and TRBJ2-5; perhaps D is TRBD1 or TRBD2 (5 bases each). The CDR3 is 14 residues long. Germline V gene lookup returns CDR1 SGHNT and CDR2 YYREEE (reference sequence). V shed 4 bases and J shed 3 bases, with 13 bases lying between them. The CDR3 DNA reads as TGTGCCAGCAGCCGCGGTGGGGGTAAAGAGACCCAGTACTTC. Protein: CASSRGGGKETQYF.

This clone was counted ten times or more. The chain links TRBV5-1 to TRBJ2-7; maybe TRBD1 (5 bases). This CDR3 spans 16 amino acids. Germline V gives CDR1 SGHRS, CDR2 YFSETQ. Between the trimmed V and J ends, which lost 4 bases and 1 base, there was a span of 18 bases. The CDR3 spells CASSEETGSRSYEQYF. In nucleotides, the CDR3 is TGCGCCAGCAGCGAAGAAACAGGTTCCAGGTCCTACGAGCAGTACTTC.

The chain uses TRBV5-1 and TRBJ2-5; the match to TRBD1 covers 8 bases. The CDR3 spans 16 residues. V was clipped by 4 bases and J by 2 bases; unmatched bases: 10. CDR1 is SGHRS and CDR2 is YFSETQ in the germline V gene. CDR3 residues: CASSAIPGTGQETQYF. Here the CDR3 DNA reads TGCGCCAGCAGCGCGATACCCGGGACAGGACAAGAGACCCAGTACTTC.

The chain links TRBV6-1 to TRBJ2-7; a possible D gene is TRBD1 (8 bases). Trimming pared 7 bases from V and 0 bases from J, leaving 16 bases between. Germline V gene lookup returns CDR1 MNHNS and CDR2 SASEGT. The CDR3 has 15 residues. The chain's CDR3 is CASTPGGGGSYEQYF. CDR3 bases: TGTGCCAGCACTCCAGGGGGCGGGGGCTCCTACGAGCAGTACTTC.

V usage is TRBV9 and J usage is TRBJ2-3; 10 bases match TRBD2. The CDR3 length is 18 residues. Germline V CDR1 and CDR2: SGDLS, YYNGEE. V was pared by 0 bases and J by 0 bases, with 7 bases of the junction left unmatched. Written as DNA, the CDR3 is TGTGCCAGCAGCGTAGAGCCTAGCGGGGGTTTTAGCACAGATACGCAGTATTTT. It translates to CASSVEPSGGFSTDTQYF.

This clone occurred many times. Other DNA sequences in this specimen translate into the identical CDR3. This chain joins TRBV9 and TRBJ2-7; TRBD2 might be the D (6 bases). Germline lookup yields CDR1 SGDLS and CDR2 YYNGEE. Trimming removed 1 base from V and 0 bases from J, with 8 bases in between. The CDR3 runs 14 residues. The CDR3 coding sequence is TGTGCCAGCAGCGTAACCGGGAGCTCCTACGAGCAGTACTTC. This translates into CASSVTGSSYEQYF. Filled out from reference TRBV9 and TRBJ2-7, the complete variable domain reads DSGVTQTPKHLITATGQRVTLRCSPRSGDLSVYWYQQSLDQGLQFLIQYYNGEERAKGNILERFSAQQFPDLHSELNLSSLELGDSALYFCASSVTGSSYEQYFGPGTRLTVT.

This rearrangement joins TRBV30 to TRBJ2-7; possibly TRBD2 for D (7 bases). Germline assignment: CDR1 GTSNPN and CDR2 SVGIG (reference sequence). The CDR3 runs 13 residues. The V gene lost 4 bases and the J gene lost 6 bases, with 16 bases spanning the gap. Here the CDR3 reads CAWTGGQGREQYF. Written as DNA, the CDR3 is TGTGCCTGGACCGGGGGGCAAGGTCGCGAGCAGTACTTC.